Reported below is one TCR beta chain. This sample was included in a study of identical twins. Addition of a universal primer site occurred through template switching, and cDNA carried unique molecular identifiers. TCRdb analysed the 5' RACE reads with MiXCR anew, one entry per CDR3 protein. There are a few hundred thousand distinct CDR3 sequences in the sample; less than 9% occur only once, and approximately 2% lies in the top ten. CDR3 size: 15 residues. Germline V gene lookup returns CDR1 SEHNR and CDR2 FQNEAQ (reference sequence). V lost 8 bases to trimming and J lost 0 bases; unmatched junction nucleotides: 9. The same data also contributed to another study, on yellow fever vaccine responses in identical twins. This second report adds: Twins showed a vaccine T cell response that reportedly seemed partly convergent, partly personalized.

The sample comprised memory (CD45RO+) T cells sorted from blood. This receptor was taken from a woman under 30 in good health. The chain recombines TRBV7-9 with TRBJ1-1, with 7 bases aligning to TRBD1. The CDR3 sequence is CASAPQTGMNTEAFF. The DNA of the CDR3 is TGTGCCAGCGCCCCCCAGACAGGGATGAACACTGAAGCTTTCTTT.